These T cell receptor beta chains were read from a single sample in a study of graft-versus-host responses after intestinal transplantation. Profiled with immunoSEQ multiplex PCR; TCRdb holds only in-frame clones, not every one. The sample lists 84,000 or so clones; roughly 89% were seen once. No cognate antigen is known for these TCRs. The sample here was unstimulated CD4+ T cells sorted from spleen or lymph node cells, taken before intestinal transplant. The receptor source for this set is a human donor who received an intestinal transplant. The CDR3 runs from the conserved cysteine through the conserved F or W.

TRBV2	TRBJ1-6	CASSVGQGDSPLHF
TRBV5-6	TRBJ1-2	CASSLRGRGDYGYTF
TRBV29-1	TRBJ2-2	CSVDGGMNTGELFF
TRBV7-8	TRBJ2-7	CASSLTSTGGRYEQYF
TRBV28	TRBJ2-7	CASSWTGNSRSEQYF
TRBV7-3	TRBJ2-7	CASSLYDSYEQYF
TRBV5-4	TRBJ1-2	CASSSLRDRGYGYTF
TRBV5-4	TRBJ2-7	CASSFTSGRASLMQQYF
TRBV28	TRBJ2-1	CASSLKWRQISSYNEQFF
TRBV7-9	TRBJ2-7	CASSYARRGDEQYF
TRBV2	TRBJ2-1	CASSGHNEQFF
TRBV2	TRBJ1-4	CASSPQGAFNEKLFF
TRBV5-1	TRBJ2-7	CASSPGGQGMSYEQYF
TRBV19	TRBJ2-1	CASRTSGSSNEQFF
TRBV5-6	TRBJ2-5	CASSAGTGGAETQYF
TRBV6-1	TRBJ1-2	CASRERRVNYGYTF
TRBV7-7	TRBJ2-5	CASSGARGETQYF
TRBV7-9	TRBJ2-3	CASSLVLGQGDTQYF
TRBV6-5	TRBJ2-7	CASSGAGSPSYEQYF
TRBV28	TRBJ1-2	CASRGANSGYGYTF
TRBV27	-	CASITKTYEQYF
TRBV5-5	TRBJ1-2	CASSFIDRAYGYTF
TRBV7-9	TRBJ1-3	CASSPRRSSGNTIYF
TRBV5-1	TRBJ2-2	CASSQRDTGELFF
TRBV2	TRBJ2-2	CASSAFLPTTGELFF
TRBV6-6	TRBJ2-2	CASSYDGHNTGELFF
TRBV7-7	TRBJ1-1	CASSLGQGARAFF
TRBV5-1	TRBJ2-5	CASSPRVPQETQYF
TRBV7-7	TRBJ2-1	CASSVGTSDEQFF